Sequencing of this T cell receptor (beta chain) was carried out in a study of blood T cell repertoires in COVID-19. At the level of the study: The cDNA or gDNA used as material had been derived from T cells, B-cell-depleted T cells, or PBMCs.

Some clones are missing from TCRdb's copy, which holds only in-frame ones; the method was immunoSEQ multiplex PCR. The sample has under 250,000 clones, less than 85% seen once. In germline, CDR1 is ENHRY, CDR2 SYGVKD. The CDR3 consists of 15 residues. Trimming removed 2 bases at V and 3 bases at J, with 12 bases between. Sequencing input: peripheral blood. The receptor was isolated from a woman between 65 and 79 years old with acute or convalescent COVID-19. The rearrangement links TRBV10-3 to TRBJ2-3; D call uncertain. CDR3 residues: CAISETRMWTDTQYF. In nucleotides, the CDR3 is TGTGCCATCAGTGAGACCAGGATGTGGACAGATACGCAGTATTTT.